This entry lists 2 T cell receptor beta chains sequenced from one sample in a study. TCRdb independently ran MiXCR on the 5' RACE reads; one entry per CDR3 protein. The sample shows about 57,000 distinct CDR3 sequences, about 28% of them seen only once. The sample taken for sequencing was tumor-infiltrating memory CD4+ T cells sorted from the breast tumor. Subset: memory CD4+ T cells, CD4+CD45RO+CD25-. The source is a female donor with breast cancer.

This clonotype was seen a handful of times. The chain combines TRBV7-8 with TRBJ1-1; D is perhaps TRBD1 (5 bases). V dropped 5 bases and J dropped 0 bases, with 10 bases sitting between them. CDR1 and CDR2 (germline): SGHVS, FQNEAQ. The CDR3 has 14 residues. The CDR3 region is CASSMGRMNTEAFF. The CDR3 DNA reads TGTGCCAGCAGCATGGGACGGATGAACACTGAAGCTTTCTTT. The full variable domain, with the rest looked up from reference TRBV7-8 and TRBJ1-1, is GAGVSQSPRYKVAKRGQDVALRCDPISGHVSLFWYQQALGQGPEFLTYFQNEAQLDKSGLPSDRFFAERPEGSVSTLKIQRTQQEDSAVYLCASSMGRMNTEAFFGQGTRLTVV.

The chain uses TRBV5-1 and TRBJ2-6; 11 bases match TRBD2. The germline V gene encodes CDR1 SGHRS and CDR2 YFSETQ. The trim removed 5 bases at V and 1 base at J, leaving 5 bases unmatched. This CDR3 region has 17 residues. CDR3 protein: CASRAGLAVSGANVLTF. As DNA, the CDR3 is TGCGCCAGCAGGGCGGGACTAGCGGTGTCTGGGGCCAACGTCCTGACTTTC.